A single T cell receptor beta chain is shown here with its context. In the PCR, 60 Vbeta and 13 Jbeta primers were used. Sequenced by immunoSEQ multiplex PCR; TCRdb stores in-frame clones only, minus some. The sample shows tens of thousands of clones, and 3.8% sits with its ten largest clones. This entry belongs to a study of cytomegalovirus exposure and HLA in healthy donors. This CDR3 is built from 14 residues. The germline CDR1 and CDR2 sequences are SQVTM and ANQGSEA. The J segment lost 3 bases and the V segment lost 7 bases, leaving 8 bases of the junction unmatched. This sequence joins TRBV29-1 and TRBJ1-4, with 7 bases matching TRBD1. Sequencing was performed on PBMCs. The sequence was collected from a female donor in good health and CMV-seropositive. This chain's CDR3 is CSARRQGANEKLFF. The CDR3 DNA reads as TGCAGCGCCCGCCGACAGGGAGCTAATGAAAAACTGTTTTTT.